These 6 T cell receptor beta chains were all obtained from the same sample, sequenced in a study of control samples from healthy donors and cancer patients. Data came from immunoSEQ multiplex PCR; TCRdb stores just in-frame clones and leaves some out. The data show about 120,000 clones, with 92% seen just once and under 0.7% held by the top ten. Sequenced: PBMCs. The receptor source for this set is a man aged 80 or over with head and neck cancer.

V and J are TRBV2 and TRBJ1-1; D is perhaps TRBD1 (5 bases). V was clipped by 10 bases and J by 1 base, with 19 bases between them. The CDR3 sequence is 15 residues long. Germline CDR1 reads SNHLY; CDR2 reads FYNNEI. CDR3 protein: CATSNSDTGNTEAFF. CDR3 nucleotide sequence: TGTGCCACCTCCAACTCTGATACAGGGAACACTGAAGCTTTCTTT.

This chain uses TRBV20-1 with TRBJ2-1; D gene uncertain. Germline loops: CDR1 DFQATT, CDR2 SNEGSKA (reference sequence). The V gene lost 4 bases and the J gene lost 12 bases, with 13 bases spanning the gap. This CDR3 is 11 amino acids long. The CDR3 loop is CSAKTPPGQFF. The CDR3 nucleotides are TGCAGTGCTAAAACCCCACCGGGGCAGTTCTTC.

The chain combines TRBV30 with TRBJ2-5; D unresolved. The CDR3 runs 14 residues. From germline, CDR1 is GTSNPN and CDR2 SVGIG (reference sequence). The CDR3: CAWLESARWETQYF. The CDR3 region has the DNA TGTGCTTGGCTCGAGTCAGCTCGGTGGGAGACCCAGTACTTC. The variable domain in full, with the rest retrieved from reference TRBV30 and TRBJ2-5, is SQTIHQWPATLVQPVGSPLSLECTVEGTSNPNLYWYRQAAGRGLQLLFYSVGIGQISSEVPQNLSASRPQDRQFILSSKKLLLSDSGFYLCAWLESARWETQYFGPGTRLLVL.

The chain combines TRBV20-1 with TRBJ1-3; tentatively, D is TRBD1 (5 bases). The CDR3 length is 16 residues. With 3 bases removed from V and 4 bases from J, the gap between germline ends came to 19 bases. Per the germline V gene, CDR1 is DFQATT and CDR2 is SNEGSKA (reference sequence). Here the CDR3 reads CSASSQWGRRGNTIYF. The CDR3, as DNA: TGCAGTGCTAGTTCGCAGTGGGGGAGACGAGGAAACACCATATATTTT.

This clone was seen just once. The CDR3 nucleotides are TGTGCCAGCAGTATACACGAGAACACTGAAGCTTTCTTT. Translating gives CASSIHENTEAFF. The V call is TRBV6-2 or TRBV6-3, the J call TRBJ1-1, with D unresolved. From germline, CDR1 is MNHEY and CDR2 SVGEGT. This CDR3 contains 13 residues. Trimming cost V 5 bases and J 1 base, with 8 bases left between them.

V and J are TRBV12-1 and TRBJ2-7; the table's D call, TRBD1, has no DNA check behind it. TRBV12-1 is given as a pseudogene. This CDR3 region has 17 residues. The CDR3 coding sequence is TGTGCCAGCAGCTTTGATGGAAAGGGGGACAAGACCCAAGAGCAGTACTTC. Translating gives CASSFDGKGDKTQEQYF.